This T cell receptor (beta chain) was observed in a study of response to subunit inactivated influenza vaccine. Study-wide points: There was a suggestion from the authors that each seasonal influenza vaccination recruits few new T cells.

In TCRdb, the RT-PCR reads were re-called with MiXCR into one record per CDR3 protein. The top ten clones hold approximately 12% of a sample with a few hundred thousand distinct CDR3 sequences, roughly 9.7% of them seen once. Germline V gene sequence: CDR1 ENHRY, CDR2 SYGVKD. This CDR3 is 16 amino acids long. V was pared by 4 bases and J by 6 bases, with 11 bases of the junction left unmatched. Concerning this clonotype itself: Antigen unknown.

The specimen comprised PBMCs from blood, sampled roughly 47 days after vaccination. This chain connects TRBV10-3 to TRBJ2-7; 11 bases align to TRBD1. The receptor was isolated from a man aged 45 to 65 who received an inactivated influenza vaccine. The CDR3 coding sequence is TGTGCCATCAGTGCCGGTAGGGGGGACAGGGGGTCCGAGCAGTACTTC. This gives the protein CAISAGRGDRGSEQYF.